This TCR beta chain appears in the sequencing data of a study of T-cell memory formation after mild COVID-19. This clonotype was counted between two and nine times. The antigen remains undetermined. The CDR3 extends over 15 amino acids. Unmatched junction bases numbered 11, after V lost 6 bases and J lost 7 bases. General study points: Contracting clones from day 15 to 85 showed balanced CD4/CD8; later expanders favored CD4+.

Libraries for TCRalpha and TCRbeta carried sample barcodes and unique molecular identifiers via 5'RACE. TCRdb reprocessed the 5' RACE reads with MiXCR, giving one entry per CDR3 protein. The sample carries around 250,000 distinct CDR3 sequences, over 9% recorded once. The sequence came from a young man who had mild COVID-19 (a few samples of this study predate the infection). Cell type and time point are not known. This chain uses TRBV12-3 or TRBV12-4 with TRBJ1-4, with 7 bases lining up with TRBD1. The material sequenced was PBMCs or a T cell subset sorted from them (not recorded which). The CDR3 protein is CASRSTGRGGEKLFF. The CDR3 nucleotides read TGTGCCAGCAGGTCGACAGGGAGAGGAGGTGAAAAACTGTTTTTT.